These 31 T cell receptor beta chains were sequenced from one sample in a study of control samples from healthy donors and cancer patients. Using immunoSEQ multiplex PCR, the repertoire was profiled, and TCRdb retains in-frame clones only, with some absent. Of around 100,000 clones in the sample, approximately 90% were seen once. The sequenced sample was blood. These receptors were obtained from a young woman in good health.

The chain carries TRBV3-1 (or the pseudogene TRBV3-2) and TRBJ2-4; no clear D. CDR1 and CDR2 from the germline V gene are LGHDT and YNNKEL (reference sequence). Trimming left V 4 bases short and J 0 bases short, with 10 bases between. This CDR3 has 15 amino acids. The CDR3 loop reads CASSPSWLAKNIQYF. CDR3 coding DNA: TGTGCCAGCAGCCCTTCCTGGTTAGCCAAAAACATTCAGTACTTC.

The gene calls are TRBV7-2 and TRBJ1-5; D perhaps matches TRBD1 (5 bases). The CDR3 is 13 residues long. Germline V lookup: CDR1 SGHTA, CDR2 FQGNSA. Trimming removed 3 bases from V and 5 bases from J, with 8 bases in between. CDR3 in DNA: TGTGCCAGCAGCTTCAAAGGGGATCAGCCCCAGCATTTT. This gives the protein CASSFKGDQPQHF.

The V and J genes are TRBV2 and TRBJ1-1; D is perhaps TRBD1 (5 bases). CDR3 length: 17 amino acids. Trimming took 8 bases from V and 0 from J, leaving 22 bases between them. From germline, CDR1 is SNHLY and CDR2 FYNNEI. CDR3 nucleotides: TGTGCCAGCCAGTCGAATGGGGGTCGACCCATGAACACTGAAGCTTTCTTT. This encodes CASQSNGGRPMNTEAFF. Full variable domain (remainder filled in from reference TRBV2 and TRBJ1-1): EPEVTQTPSHQVTQMGQEVILRCVPISNHLYFYWYRQILGQKVEFLVSFYNNEISEKSEIFDDQFSVERPDGSNFTLKIRSTKLEDSAMYFCASQSNGGRPMNTEAFFGQGTRLTVV.

The CDR3 DNA follows: TGTGCCAGCAGTTTATCGGCAGCCACTGAAGCTTTCTTT. Amino acid sequence: CASSLSAATEAFF. This chain connects TRBV27 to TRBJ1-1; no firm D call. Germline V gene sequence: CDR1 MNHEY, CDR2 SMNVEV (reference sequence). The CDR3 totals 13 residues. With 0 bases removed from V and 4 bases from J, the gap between germline ends came to 6 bases.

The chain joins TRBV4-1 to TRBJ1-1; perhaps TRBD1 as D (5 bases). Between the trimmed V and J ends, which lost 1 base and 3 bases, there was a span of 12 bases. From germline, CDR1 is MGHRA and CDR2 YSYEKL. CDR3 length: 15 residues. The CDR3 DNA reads TGCGCCAGCAGCCAAGTTGCGGGGGAGCACACTGAAGCTTTCTTT. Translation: CASSQVAGEHTEAFF.

The CDR3 loop reads CASSQGEKLFF. CDR3 coding DNA: TGTGCCAGCAGCCAGGGGGAAAAACTGTTTTTT. This chain uses TRBV5-6 with TRBJ1-4, with D maybe TRBD1 (6 bases). Germline V gene sequence: CDR1 SGHDT, CDR2 YYEEEE. The CDR3 totals 11 residues. V was cut by 4 bases and J by 8 bases, with 6 bases left in between. Full variable domain (outside the CDR3, taken from reference TRBV5-6 and TRBJ1-4): DAGVTQSPTHLIKTRGQQVTLRCSPKSGHDTVSWYQQALGQGPQFIFQYYEEEERQRGNFPDRFSGHQFPNYSSELNVNALLLGDSALYLCASSQGEKLFFGSGTQLSVL.

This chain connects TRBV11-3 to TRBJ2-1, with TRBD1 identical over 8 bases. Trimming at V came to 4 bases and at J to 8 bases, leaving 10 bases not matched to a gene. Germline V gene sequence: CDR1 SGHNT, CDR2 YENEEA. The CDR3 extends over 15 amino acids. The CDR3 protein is CASSSPGTGVDEQFF. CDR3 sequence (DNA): TGTGCCAGCAGCTCCCCCGGGACAGGCGTCGATGAGCAGTTCTTC. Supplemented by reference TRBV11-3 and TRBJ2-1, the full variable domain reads EAGVVQSPRYKIIEKKQPVAFWCNPISGHNTLYWYLQNLGQGPELLIRYENEEAVDDSQLPKDRFSAERLKGVDSTLKIQPAELGDSAVYLCASSSPGTGVDEQFFGPGTRLTVL.

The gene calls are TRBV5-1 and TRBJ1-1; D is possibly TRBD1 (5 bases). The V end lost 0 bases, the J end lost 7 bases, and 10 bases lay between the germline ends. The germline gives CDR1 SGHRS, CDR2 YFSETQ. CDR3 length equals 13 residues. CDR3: CASSLARGDEAFF. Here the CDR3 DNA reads TGCGCCAGCAGCTTGGCGAGAGGGGATGAAGCTTTCTTT.

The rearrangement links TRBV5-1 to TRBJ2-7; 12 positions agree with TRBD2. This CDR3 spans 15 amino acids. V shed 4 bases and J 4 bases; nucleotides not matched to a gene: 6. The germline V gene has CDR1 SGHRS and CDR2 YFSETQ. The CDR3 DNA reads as TGCGCCAGCAGCGCTTCTAGCGGGGGGGCTTACGAGCAGTACTTC. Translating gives CASSASSGGAYEQYF.

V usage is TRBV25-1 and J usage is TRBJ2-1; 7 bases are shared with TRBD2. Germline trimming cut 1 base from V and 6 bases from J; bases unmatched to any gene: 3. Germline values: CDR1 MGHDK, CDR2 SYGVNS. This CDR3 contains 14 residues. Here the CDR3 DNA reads TGTGCCAGCAGTGAATGGGGGGGAGGCAATGAGCAGTTCTTC. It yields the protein CASSEWGGGNEQFF.

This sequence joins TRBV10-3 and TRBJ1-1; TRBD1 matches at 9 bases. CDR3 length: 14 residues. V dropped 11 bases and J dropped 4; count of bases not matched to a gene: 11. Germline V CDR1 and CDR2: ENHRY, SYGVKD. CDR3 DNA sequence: TGTGCCGTGTCGACAGGGGGATTGGGCACTGAAGCTTTCTTT. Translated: CAVSTGGLGTEAFF.

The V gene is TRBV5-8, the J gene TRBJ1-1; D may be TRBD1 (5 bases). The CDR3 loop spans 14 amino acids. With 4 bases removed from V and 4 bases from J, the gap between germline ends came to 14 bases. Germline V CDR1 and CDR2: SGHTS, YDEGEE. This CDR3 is CASSLGTAGTEAFF. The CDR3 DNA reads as TGTGCCAGCAGCCTGGGGACGGCGGGCACTGAAGCTTTCTTT.

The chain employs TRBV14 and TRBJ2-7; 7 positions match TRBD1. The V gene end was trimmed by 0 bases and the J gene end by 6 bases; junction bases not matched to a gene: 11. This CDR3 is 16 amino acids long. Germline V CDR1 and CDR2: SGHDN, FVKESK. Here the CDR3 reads CASSQDLLGQSFEQYF. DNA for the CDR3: TGTGCCAGCAGCCAAGATCTATTGGGACAGAGCTTCGAGCAGTACTTC.

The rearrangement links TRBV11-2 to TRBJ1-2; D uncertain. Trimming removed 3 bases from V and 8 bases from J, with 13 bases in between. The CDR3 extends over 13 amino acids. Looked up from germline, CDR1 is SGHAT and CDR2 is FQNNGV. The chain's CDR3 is CASSFREQSGYTF. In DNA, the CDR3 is TGTGCCAGCAGCTTTCGGGAGCAAAGCGGCTACACCTTC.

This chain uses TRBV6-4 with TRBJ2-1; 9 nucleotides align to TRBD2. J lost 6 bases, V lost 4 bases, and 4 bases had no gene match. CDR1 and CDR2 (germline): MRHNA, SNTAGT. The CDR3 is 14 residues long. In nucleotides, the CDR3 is TGTGCCAGCAGTGCAAGCGGGGGGCCCAATGAGCAGTTCTTC. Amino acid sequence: CASSASGGPNEQFF.

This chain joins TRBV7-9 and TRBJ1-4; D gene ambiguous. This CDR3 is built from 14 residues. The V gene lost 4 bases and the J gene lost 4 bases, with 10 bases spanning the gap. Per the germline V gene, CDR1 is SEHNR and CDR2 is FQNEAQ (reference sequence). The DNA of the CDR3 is TGTGCCAGCAGCTCTACAAACCTTAATGAAAAACTGTTTTTT. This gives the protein CASSSTNLNEKLFF.

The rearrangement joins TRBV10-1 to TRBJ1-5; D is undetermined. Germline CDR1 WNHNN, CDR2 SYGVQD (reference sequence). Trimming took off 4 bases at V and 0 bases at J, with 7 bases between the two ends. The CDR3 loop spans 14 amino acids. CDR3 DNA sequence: TGCGCCAGCAGTGGGGAATATAGCAATCAGCCCCAGCATTTT. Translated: CASSGEYSNQPQHF.

The CDR3 loop is CATSDRANTEAFF. The CDR3, as DNA: TGTGCCACCTCGGACAGAGCCAACACTGAAGCTTTCTTT. This chain links TRBV2 with TRBJ1-1; perhaps TRBD1 as D (6 bases). The CDR3 extends over 13 amino acids. Trimming pared 10 bases from V and 2 bases from J, leaving 14 bases between. Germline CDR1 and CDR2: SNHLY and FYNNEI.

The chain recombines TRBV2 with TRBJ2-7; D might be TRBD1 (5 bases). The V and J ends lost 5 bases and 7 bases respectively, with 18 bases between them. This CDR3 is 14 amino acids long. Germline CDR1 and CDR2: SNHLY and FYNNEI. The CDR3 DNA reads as TGTGCCAGCAGTTTGCTACAGGTAACTCAAGAGCAGTACTTC. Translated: CASSLLQVTQEQYF. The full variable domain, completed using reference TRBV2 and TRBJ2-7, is EPEVTQTPSHQVTQMGQEVILRCVPISNHLYFYWYRQILGQKVEFLVSFYNNEISEKSEIFDDQFSVERPDGSNFTLKIRSTKLEDSAMYFCASSLLQVTQEQYFGPGTRLTVT.

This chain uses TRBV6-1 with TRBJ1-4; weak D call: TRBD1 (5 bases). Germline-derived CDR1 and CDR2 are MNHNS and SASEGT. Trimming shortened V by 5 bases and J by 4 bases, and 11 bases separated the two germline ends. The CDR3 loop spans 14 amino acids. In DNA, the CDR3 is TGTGCCAGCAGTTATGGGGCCTTTAATGAAAAACTGTTTTTT. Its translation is CASSYGAFNEKLFF.

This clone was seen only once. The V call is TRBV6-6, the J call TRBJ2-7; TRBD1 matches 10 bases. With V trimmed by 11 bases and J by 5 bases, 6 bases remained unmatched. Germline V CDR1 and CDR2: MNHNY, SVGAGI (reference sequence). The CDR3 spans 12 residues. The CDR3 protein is CAEGQGSHEQYF. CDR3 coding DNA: TGTGCCGAGGGACAGGGGAGCCACGAGCAGTACTTC.

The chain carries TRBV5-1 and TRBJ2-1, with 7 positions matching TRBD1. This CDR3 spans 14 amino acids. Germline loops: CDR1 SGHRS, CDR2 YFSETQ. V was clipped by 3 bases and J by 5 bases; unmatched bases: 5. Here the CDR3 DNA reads TGCGCCAGCAGCTCCACAGGGGCCAACAATGAGCAGTTCTTC. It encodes CASSSTGANNEQFF.

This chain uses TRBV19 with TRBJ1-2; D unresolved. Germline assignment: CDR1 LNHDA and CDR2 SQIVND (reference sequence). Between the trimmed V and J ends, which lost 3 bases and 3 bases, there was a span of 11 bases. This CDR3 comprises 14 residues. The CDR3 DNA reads TGTGCCAGTAGTATTGTTCCGACGGACTATGGCTACACCTTC. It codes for CASSIVPTDYGYTF.

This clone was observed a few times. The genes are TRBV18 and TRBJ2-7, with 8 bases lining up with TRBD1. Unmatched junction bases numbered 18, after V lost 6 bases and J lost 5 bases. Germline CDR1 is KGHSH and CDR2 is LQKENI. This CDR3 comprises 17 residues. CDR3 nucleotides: TGTGCCAGCTCGCCCCTCAATGCCGGGACAGGCCTGAACGAGCAGTACTTC. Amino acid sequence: CASSPLNAGTGLNEQYF.

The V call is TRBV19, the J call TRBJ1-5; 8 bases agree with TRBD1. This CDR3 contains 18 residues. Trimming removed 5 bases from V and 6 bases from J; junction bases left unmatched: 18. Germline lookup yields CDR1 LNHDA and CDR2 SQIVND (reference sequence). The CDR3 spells CASSPQGQGNSLSQPQHF. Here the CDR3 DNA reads TGTGCCAGTAGTCCGCAAGGACAGGGCAATTCTTTGTCTCAGCCCCAGCATTTT.

DNA of the CDR3: TGTGCCAGCAGTACAGCCCAAGGAGTTCCGAGGGAAAAACTGTTTTTT. Its translation is CASSTAQGVPREKLFF. The J gene is TRBJ1-4, the V gene TRBV27; D not resolved. Trimming cost V 5 bases and J 8 bases, with 21 bases left between them. The germline gives CDR1 MNHEY, CDR2 SMNVEV (reference sequence). There are 16 residues in the CDR3.

The CDR3 is CASSTGGAGTGELFF. The CDR3 region has the DNA TGTGCCAGCAGCACAGGGGGCGCGGGCACCGGGGAGCTGTTTTTT. J is TRBJ2-2 and V is TRBV7-9; 9 positions agree with TRBD1. This CDR3 is built from 15 residues. V dropped 5 bases and J dropped 4; count of bases not matched to a gene: 5. Germline-derived CDR1 and CDR2 are SEHNR and FQNEAQ (reference sequence). The full variable domain, rest sourced from reference TRBV7-9 and TRBJ2-2, is DTGVSQNPRHKITKRGQNVTFRCDPISEHNRLYWYRQTLGQGPEFLTYFQNEAQLEKSRLLSDRFSAERPKGSFSTLEIQRTEQGDSAMYLCASSTGGAGTGELFFGEGSRLTVL.

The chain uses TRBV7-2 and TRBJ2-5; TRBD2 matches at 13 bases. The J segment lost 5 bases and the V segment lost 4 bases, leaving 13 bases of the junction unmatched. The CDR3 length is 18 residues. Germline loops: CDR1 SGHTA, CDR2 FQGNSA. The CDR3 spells CASSSGLTSGGAGETQYF. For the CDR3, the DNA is TGTGCCAGCAGCTCCGGATTAACTAGCGGGGGGGCAGGGGAGACCCAGTACTTC.

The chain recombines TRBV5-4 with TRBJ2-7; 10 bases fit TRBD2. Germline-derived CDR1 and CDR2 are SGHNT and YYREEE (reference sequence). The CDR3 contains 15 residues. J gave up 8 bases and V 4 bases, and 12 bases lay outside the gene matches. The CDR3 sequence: CASSPDSGGPSKQYF. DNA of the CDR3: TGTGCCAGCAGCCCAGATAGCGGGGGGCCTAGCAAGCAGTACTTC.

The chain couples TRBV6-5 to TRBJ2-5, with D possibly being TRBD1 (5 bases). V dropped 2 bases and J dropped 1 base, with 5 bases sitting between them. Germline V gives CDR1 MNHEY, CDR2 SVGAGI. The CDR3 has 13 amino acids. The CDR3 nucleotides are TGTGCCAGCAGTTACAGGGGCCAAGAGACCCAGTACTTC. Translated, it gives CASSYRGQETQYF.

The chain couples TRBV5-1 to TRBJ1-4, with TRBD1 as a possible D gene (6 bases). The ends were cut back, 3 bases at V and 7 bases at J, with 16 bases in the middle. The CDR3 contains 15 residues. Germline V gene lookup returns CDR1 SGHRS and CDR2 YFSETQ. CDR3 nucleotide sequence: TGCGCCAGCAGCTGGGATACAGGGTCCCCTGAAAAACTGTTTTTT. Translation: CASSWDTGSPEKLFF.